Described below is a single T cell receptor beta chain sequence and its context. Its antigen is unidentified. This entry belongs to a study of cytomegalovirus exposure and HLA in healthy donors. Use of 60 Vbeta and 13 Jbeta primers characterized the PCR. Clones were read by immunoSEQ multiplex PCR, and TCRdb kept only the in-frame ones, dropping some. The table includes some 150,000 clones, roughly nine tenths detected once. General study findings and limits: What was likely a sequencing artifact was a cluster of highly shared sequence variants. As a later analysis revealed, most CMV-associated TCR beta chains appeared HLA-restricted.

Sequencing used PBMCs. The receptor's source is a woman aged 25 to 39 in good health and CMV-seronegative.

Here the CDR3 DNA reads TGTGCCAGCAGCTTGGTGGGCCCCGGGGGTTATAATTCACCCCTCCACTTT. Translating it yields CASSLVGPGGYNSPLHF. The chain is built from TRBV5-6 and TRBJ1-6; TRBD1 is a possible D gene (5 bases). Germline V lookup: CDR1 SGHDT, CDR2 YYEEEE. V lost 0 bases and J lost 4, with 14 bases in between. This CDR3 is built from 17 residues.